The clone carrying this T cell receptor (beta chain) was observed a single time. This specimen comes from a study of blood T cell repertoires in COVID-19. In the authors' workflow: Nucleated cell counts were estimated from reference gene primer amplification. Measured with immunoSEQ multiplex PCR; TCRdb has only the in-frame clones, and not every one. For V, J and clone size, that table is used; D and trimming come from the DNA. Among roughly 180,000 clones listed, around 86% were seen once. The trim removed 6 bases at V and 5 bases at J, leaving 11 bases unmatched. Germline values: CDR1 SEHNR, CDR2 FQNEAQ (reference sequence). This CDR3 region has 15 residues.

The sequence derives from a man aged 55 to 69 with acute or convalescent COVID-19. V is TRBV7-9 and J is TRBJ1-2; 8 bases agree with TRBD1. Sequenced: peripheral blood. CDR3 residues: CASRSTGEVGYGYTF. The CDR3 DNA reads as TGTGCCAGCAGATCGACAGGGGAGGTAGGATATGGCTACACCTTC. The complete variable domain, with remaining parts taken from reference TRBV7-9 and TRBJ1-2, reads DTGVSQNPRHKITKRGQNVTFRCDPISEHNRLYWYRQTLGQGPEFLTYFQNEAQLEKSRLLSDRFSAERPKGSFSTLEIQRTEQGDSAMYLCASRSTGEVGYGYTFGSGTRLTVV.